A single sample gave rise to the 30 T cell receptor beta chains below, sequenced in a study of blood T cell repertoires in COVID-19. Profiling relied on immunoSEQ multiplex PCR, and the TCRdb table lists in-frame clones only, not all of them. This table has just over 200,000 clones, around 82% appearing once. The material sequenced was peripheral blood. These receptors were collected from a woman aged 70-85 years with acute or convalescent COVID-19.

DNA of the CDR3: TGTGCCAGCAGTTTATACTTGGACAGTCTTACGGCTTTCTTT. Protein: CASSLYLDSLTAFF. This sequence joins TRBV27 and TRBJ1-1; possible D gene TRBD1, 6 bases. There are 14 residues in the CDR3. Per germline, CDR1 MNHEY and CDR2 SMNVEV (reference sequence). The V end lost 1 base, the J end lost 11 bases, and 17 bases lay between the germline ends.

The CDR3 loop is CASSSMTHTQYF. DNA for the CDR3: TGTGCCAGCAGCTCCATGACACATACGCAGTATTTT. This chain links TRBV7-8 with TRBJ2-3; D gene uncertain. There are 12 residues in the CDR3. Germline CDR1 SGHVS, CDR2 FQNEAQ. The V end lost 4 bases, the J end lost 7 bases, and 9 bases lay between the germline ends.

The V gene is TRBV29-1, the J gene TRBJ2-2, with 12 bases that match TRBD2. There are 16 residues in the CDR3. Germline V gene sequence: CDR1 SQVTM, CDR2 ANQGSEA. The trim removed 4 bases at V and 5 bases at J, leaving 8 bases unmatched. CDR3 sequence (DNA): TGCAGCGTTGCCGAGACTAGCGGGAGTGGAACCGGGGAGCTGTTTTTT. Encoded protein: CSVAETSGSGTGELFF.

The V call is TRBV6-5, the J call TRBJ2-1, with 7 bases lining up with TRBD2. There are 14 residues in the CDR3. V was clipped by 4 bases and J by 0 bases; unmatched bases: 0. Germline V CDR1 and CDR2: MNHEY, SVGAGI. CDR3 residues: CASSWTSSYNEQFF. In DNA, the CDR3 is TGTGCCAGCAGTTGGACTAGCTCCTACAATGAGCAGTTCTTC.

CDR3 sequence reads: CASSQLLAGYGELFF. CDR3 DNA: TGTGCCAGCAGCCAATTACTAGCGGGGTACGGGGAGCTGTTTTTT. The chain has TRBV3-1 (or the pseudogene TRBV3-2) and TRBJ2-2, with 10 bases aligning to TRBD2. The trim removed 2 bases at V and 7 bases at J, leaving 4 bases unmatched. The CDR3 has 15 amino acids. The germline gives CDR1 LGHDT, CDR2 YNNKEL (reference sequence).

The chain joins TRBV14 to TRBJ1-5; no clear D. V was shortened by 1 base and J by 2 bases, with 12 bases between the two germline ends. Looked up from germline, CDR1 is SGHDN and CDR2 is FVKESK. This CDR3 region has 16 residues. For the CDR3, the DNA is TGTGCCAGCAGCCAAGGGGAACCCGGGGGCAATCAGCCCCAGCATTTT. Its translation is CASSQGEPGGNQPQHF.

The chain is built from TRBV9 and TRBJ1-6; a weak D match, TRBD1 (6 bases). V was cut by 0 bases and J by 2 bases, with 12 bases left in between. This CDR3 spans 17 amino acids. Per the germline V gene, CDR1 is SGDLS and CDR2 is YYNGEE. This CDR3 reads CASSVEGGVTYNSPLHF. CDR3 DNA: TGTGCCAGCAGCGTAGAAGGGGGTGTGACCTATAATTCACCCCTCCACTTT. Full variable domain (outside the CDR3, taken from reference TRBV9 and TRBJ1-6): DSGVTQTPKHLITATGQRVTLRCSPRSGDLSVYWYQQSLDQGLQFLIQYYNGEERAKGNILERFSAQQFPDLHSELNLSSLELGDSALYFCASSVEGGVTYNSPLHFGNGTRLTVT.

The chain has TRBV21-1 and TRBJ2-1; TRBD2, the D gene given by the table, was not confirmed from the DNA. TRBV21-1 constitutes a pseudogene. The CDR3 consists of 22 residues. In nucleotides, the CDR3 is TGTGCCAGCAGCAATTTACCTAGCGGGAGGACCGTCTTTCCCTACCTTTACAATGAGCAGTTCTTC. Protein product: CASSNLPSGRTVFPYLYNEQFF.

V usage is TRBV3-1 (or the pseudogene TRBV3-2) and J usage is TRBJ2-2; TRBD2 aligns across 11 bases. The CDR3 covers 15 residues. The V and J ends lost 7 bases and 4 bases, in that order; junction bases with no gene match: 5. Germline CDR1 reads LGHDT; CDR2 reads YNNKEL (reference sequence). This CDR3 reads CASTRGTSGTGELFF. The CDR3, as DNA: TGTGCCAGCACCCGGGGGACTAGCGGCACCGGGGAGCTGTTTTTT.

The rearrangement links TRBV19 to TRBJ2-3; a possible D gene is TRBD2 (5 bases). V dropped 5 bases and J dropped 8 bases, with 14 bases sitting between them. From germline, CDR1 is LNHDA and CDR2 SQIVND (reference sequence). The CDR3 sequence is 13 residues long. The CDR3 nucleotides read TGTGCCAGTAGTGAGGGTCGTTTCCGTACGCAGTATTTT. Translating gives CASSEGRFRTQYF.

The J gene is TRBJ2-5, the V gene TRBV7-8, with TRBD2 matching over 8 bases. This CDR3 has 18 residues. Trimming removed 0 bases from V and 3 bases from J; junction bases left unmatched: 12. CDR1 is SGHVS, CDR2 FQNEAQ, per germline. The CDR3 loop is CASSLAPPSGPPEETQYF. The CDR3 DNA sequence: TGTGCCAGCAGCTTAGCGCCGCCTAGCGGGCCTCCCGAAGAGACCCAGTACTTC. Full variable domain (outside the CDR3, taken from reference TRBV7-8 and TRBJ2-5): GAGVSQSPRYKVAKRGQDVALRCDPISGHVSLFWYQQALGQGPEFLTYFQNEAQLDKSGLPSDRFFAERPEGSVSTLKIQRTQQEDSAVYLCASSLAPPSGPPEETQYFGPGTRLLVL.

This clone was recorded once. The rearrangement joins TRBV19 to TRBJ2-1, with D possibly being TRBD1 (5 bases). In germline, CDR1 is LNHDA, CDR2 SQIVND (reference sequence). The germline V and J ends were trimmed by 1 base and 4 bases, with 11 bases remaining between them. The CDR3 contains 15 residues. The DNA of the CDR3 is TGTGCCAGTAGTATAGGGCAGGGTATTTACAATGAGCAGTTCTTC. This translates into CASSIGQGIYNEQFF.

The rearrangement joins TRBV18 to TRBJ1-2; no reliable D call. Trimming took 1 base from V and 6 from J, leaving 9 bases between them. The CDR3 length is 13 residues. Germline-derived CDR1 and CDR2 are KGHSH and LQKENI. Here the CDR3 reads CASSPLGADGYTF. The DNA of the CDR3 is TGTGCCAGCTCACCACTGGGCGCCGATGGCTACACCTTC.

CDR3 sequence (DNA): TGTGCCACCAGTGATTCGCATGTAGCGGGAGGGAGCTCCTACAATGAGCAGTTCTTC. Translated, it gives CATSDSHVAGGSSYNEQFF. This chain connects TRBV24-1 to TRBJ2-1, with 11 bases matching TRBD2. From germline, CDR1 is KGHDR and CDR2 SFDVKD. V lost 2 bases and J lost 0; bases outside the gene matches: 8. The CDR3 loop spans 19 amino acids.

This sequence joins TRBV7-3 and TRBJ2-1; 14 bases align to TRBD2. Looked up from germline, CDR1 is SGHTA and CDR2 is FQGTGA. This CDR3 region has 19 residues. The J segment lost 9 bases and the V segment lost 0 bases, leaving 13 bases of the junction unmatched. CDR3 region: CASSLTSTSGRAGGGEQFF. CDR3 DNA: TGTGCCAGCAGCTTAACGTCGACTAGCGGGAGGGCCGGTGGTGGTGAGCAGTTCTTC.

The chain carries TRBV6-5 and TRBJ2-1; TRBD2 matches at 10 bases. The length of the CDR3 is 13 residues. V dropped 2 bases and J dropped 15; count of bases not matched to a gene: 7. From germline, CDR1 is MNHEY and CDR2 SVGAGI. CDR3 nucleotides: TGTGCCAGCAGTTACCCAAGCGGGAGGGGTCTGTTCTTC. The encoded protein is CASSYPSGRGLFF.

This sequence joins TRBV2 and TRBJ1-1; 7 positions agree with TRBD1. The V and J ends lost 3 bases and 8 bases, in that order; junction bases with no gene match: 9. The CDR3 is 14 amino acids. CDR1 is SNHLY, CDR2 FYNNEI, per germline. The CDR3 loop is CASSEIEGGAEAFF. The CDR3 DNA is TGTGCCAGCAGTGAGATCGAAGGGGGCGCCGAAGCTTTCTTT.

V usage is TRBV7-3 and J usage is TRBJ1-5; D possibly corresponds to TRBD1 (5 bases). CDR1 and CDR2 (germline): SGHTA, FQGTGA. Trimming cost V 5 bases and J 4 bases, with 15 bases left between them. The CDR3 sequence is 15 residues long. CDR3: CASSLDGGANQPQHF. The CDR3 region has the DNA TGTGCCAGCAGCCTCGACGGAGGGGCTAATCAGCCCCAGCATTTT.

J is TRBJ2-7 and V is TRBV30; tentative D call: TRBD1 (6 bases). The germline V gene has CDR1 GTSNPN and CDR2 SVGIG (reference sequence). CDR3 length equals 13 residues. Trimming removed 0 bases from V and 3 bases from J, with 9 bases in between. The CDR3 sequence: CAWSVQGIYEQYF. Here the CDR3 DNA reads TGTGCCTGGAGTGTCCAGGGGATCTACGAGCAGTACTTC.

The chain is built from TRBV2 and TRBJ1-1, with 10 nucleotides matching TRBD1. The V gene's germline CDR1 is SNHLY and CDR2 FYNNEI. The V segment lost 7 bases and the J segment 7 bases; nucleotides outside the gene matches: 6. This CDR3 is built from 13 residues. CDR3 coding DNA: TGTGCCAGCACCGGGACAGGGGATATTGAAGCTTTCTTT. Protein product: CASTGTGDIEAFF.

The chain links TRBV18 to TRBJ2-5, with D possibly TRBD2 on 5 matching bases. This CDR3 is 13 amino acids long. Trimming left V 6 bases short and J 5 bases short, with 13 bases between. Germline lookup yields CDR1 KGHSH and CDR2 LQKENI. CDR3 amino acids: CASSARGGETQYF. The CDR3 DNA reads as TGTGCCAGCTCTGCGCGAGGCGGGGAGACCCAGTACTTC.

This clone was recorded once. The CDR3 region is CASSILQGGQTKNIQYF. Here the CDR3 DNA reads TGTGCCAGTAGTATTCTTCAGGGAGGTCAAACCAAAAACATTCAGTACTTC. The chain joins TRBV19 to TRBJ2-4, with TRBD2 as a possible D gene (6 bases). The CDR3 extends over 17 amino acids. Trimming shortened V by 3 bases and J by 2 bases, and 17 bases separated the two germline ends. CDR1 and CDR2 (germline): LNHDA, SQIVND (reference sequence). Drawing the rest from reference TRBV19 and TRBJ2-4, the complete variable domain is DGGITQSPKYLFRKEGQNVTLSCEQNLNHDAMYWYRQDPGQGLRLIYYSQIVNDFQKGDIAEGYSVSREKKESFPLTVTSAQKNPTAFYLCASSILQGGQTKNIQYFGAGTRLSVL.

Here the CDR3 reads CAWRANTGELFF. For the CDR3, the DNA is TGTGCCTGGAGGGCCAACACCGGGGAGCTGTTTTTT. The V call is TRBV30, the J call TRBJ2-2; no definite D call. The V gene lost 3 bases and the J gene lost 2 bases, with 4 bases spanning the gap. The CDR3 is 12 amino acids. The V gene's germline CDR1 is GTSNPN and CDR2 SVGIG (reference sequence).

This chain's CDR3 is CASSLLTGADSPLHF. In DNA form, the CDR3 reads TGCGCCAGCAGCTTGTTGACAGGAGCCGATTCACCCCTCCACTTT. This rearrangement joins TRBV5-1 to TRBJ1-6; weak D call: TRBD1 (6 bases). The CDR3 length is 15 residues. V lost 1 base and J lost 8, with 13 bases in between. CDR1 SGHRS and CDR2 YFSETQ come from the germline V gene.

For this clone: A read error may explain this, as a much larger clone is one base away. The chain joins TRBV19 to TRBJ2-7; 10 bases match TRBD2. Germline CDR1 and CDR2: LNHDA and SQIVND (reference sequence). This CDR3 is built from 13 residues. With 9 bases clipped from V and 2 bases from J, the junction kept 4 bases outside the gene matches. The DNA of the CDR3 is TGTGCCAGCAGGCTAGCGGGAGCCTACGAGCAGTACTTC. The encoded protein is CASRLAGAYEQYF.

The V gene is TRBV2, the J gene TRBJ1-5; tentatively, D is TRBD1 (6 bases). This CDR3 contains 13 residues. V lost 6 bases to trimming and J lost 7 bases, with 13 bases between them. Germline-derived CDR1 and CDR2 are SNHLY and FYNNEI. The DNA of the CDR3 is TGTGCCAGCAGAGACCGGGACATACAGCCCCAGCATTTT. It specifies CASRDRDIQPQHF.

Concerning this clone: This CDR3 is also generated by other DNA sequences in the sample. The chain couples TRBV15 to TRBJ2-1; D may be TRBD2 (6 bases). Trimming took off 0 bases at V and 0 bases at J, with 6 bases between the two ends. Per germline, CDR1 LNHNV and CDR2 YYDKDF (reference sequence). This CDR3 spans 15 amino acids. The CDR3 is CATSRDSGSYNEQFF. The CDR3 DNA reads as TGTGCCACCAGCAGAGATAGCGGCTCCTACAATGAGCAGTTCTTC.

The chain employs TRBV20-1 and TRBJ2-3; D is unresolved. Trimming took off 4 bases at V and 1 base at J, with 3 bases between the two ends. CDR1 DFQATT and CDR2 SNEGSKA come from the germline V gene (reference sequence). This CDR3 is 11 amino acids long. The CDR3 nucleotides read TGCAGTGCTACAGGCACAGATACGCAGTATTTT. Translated, it gives CSATGTDTQYF.

This clone was recorded a few times. Other DNA sequences in this specimen translate into the identical CDR3. The V gene is TRBV18, the J gene TRBJ1-1; 10 bases line up with TRBD1. The CDR3 extends over 14 amino acids. V was pared by 2 bases and J by 5 bases, with 2 bases of the junction left unmatched. CDR1 and CDR2 (germline): KGHSH, LQKENI. CDR3 sequence (DNA): TGTGCCAGCTCACCAGGGACAGGGGAAACTGAAGCTTTCTTT. Encoded protein: CASSPGTGETEAFF.

CDR3 loop: CAISRGGGTDTQYF. In DNA, the CDR3 is TGTGCCATCAGTAGGGGAGGGGGAACAGATACGCAGTATTTT. J is TRBJ2-3 and V is TRBV10-3; tentative D call: TRBD2 (7 bases). V was clipped by 5 bases and J by 3 bases, with 12 bases between them. The CDR3 has 14 residues. CDR1 is ENHRY and CDR2 is SYGVKD in the germline V gene.